The 14 T cell receptor beta chains below all came from one sample that was sequenced in a study of identical twins (dated by TCRdb to 2016 to 2017). Library method: 5' RACE. Sequencing instrument: Illumina HiSeq 2000. TCRdb passed the public sequencing reads through fastp at Q25 and MiXCR, retaining productive beta sequences. Each entry is one CDR3 protein sequence, shown with its most common DNA and genes. This sample has about 520,000 distinct CDR3 sequences in its table, and approximately 22% of those were observed once. The ten biggest clones cover 0.75% to 0.95% of the sample. The same sample was also studied in work on T cells expressing NK-cell markers.

The sample taken for sequencing was CD4+ T cells sorted from blood. These receptors were obtained from a woman aged 18 to 35 in good health.

This clonotype turned up a few times. The chain joins TRBV10-3 to TRBJ2-1; no clear D gene. The CDR3 totals 13 residues. V shed 4 bases and J shed 7 bases, with 11 bases lying between them. CDR1 is ENHRY, CDR2 SYGVKD, per germline. The CDR3 loop reads CAISVVAENEQFF. The CDR3 nucleotides read TGTGCCATCAGTGTGGTGGCTGAAAATGAGCAGTTCTTC.

This CDR3 is CASSPPPHRGTDTQYF. CDR3 sequence (DNA): TGTGCCAGCAGCCCCCCCCCCCATAGGGGCACAGATACGCAGTATTTT. This chain uses TRBV7-9 with TRBJ2-3; D gene unclear. The CDR3 totals 16 residues. In germline, CDR1 is SEHNR, CDR2 FQNEAQ (reference sequence). The ends were cut back, 5 bases at V and 1 base at J, with 16 bases in the middle.

The chain links TRBV7-2 to TRBJ2-1; 11 nucleotides align to TRBD2. CDR1 and CDR2 from the germline V gene are SGHTA and FQGNSA. Trimming cost V 4 bases and J 4 bases; bases outside gene matches: 3. The CDR3 spans 15 residues. Here the CDR3 reads CASSYGTSGYNEQFF. CDR3 coding DNA: TGTGCCAGCAGCTATGGGACTAGCGGATACAATGAGCAGTTCTTC.

This clonotype occurred many times. The V gene is TRBV6-5, the J gene TRBJ1-1; D uncertain. Between the trimmed V and J ends, which lost 6 bases and 1 base, there was a span of 9 bases. The CDR3 spans 13 residues. Germline CDR1 and CDR2: MNHEY and SVGAGI. This CDR3 reads CASSHTRNTEAFF. CDR3 DNA: TGTGCCAGCAGCCACACGAGGAACACTGAAGCTTTCTTT.

In its sample, this clonotype was seen a few times. At one end, the junction sequence differs from germline, possibly due to a read error. This sequence joins TRBV3-1 and TRBJ2-1; D gene uncertain. CDR1 is LGHDT, CDR2 YNNKEL, per germline (reference sequence). The CDR3 extends over 12 amino acids. The CDR3 region is CASSQTRSVVLF. The CDR3 DNA reads as TGTGCCAGCAGCCAAACAAGGTCGGTAGTCCTCTTC.

The chain recombines TRBV5-1 with TRBJ2-4, with D maybe TRBD2 (6 bases). The CDR3 totals 16 residues. Between the trimmed V and J ends, which lost 4 bases and 7 bases, there was a span of 21 bases. Germline V CDR1 and CDR2: SGHRS, YFSETQ. CDR3 DNA: TGCGCCAGCAGCGCCACGGTCTCTAAGGAGGGGAACATTCAGTACTTC. Residues: CASSATVSKEGNIQYF.

The V and J genes are TRBV20-1 and TRBJ1-2, with TRBD1 matching 7 bases. The CDR3 sequence is 14 residues long. Germline-derived CDR1 and CDR2 are DFQATT and SNEGSKA (reference sequence). V lost 6 bases, J lost 6 bases, and 13 bases stayed unmatched. The CDR3 loop is CSALRTGGSDGYTF. In nucleotides, the CDR3 is TGCAGTGCCTTGAGGACAGGAGGGAGTGATGGCTACACCTTC.

The CDR3: CAISAGSNQPQHF. DNA for the CDR3: TGTGCCATCAGTGCGGGGAGCAATCAGCCCCAGCATTTT. The chain links TRBV10-3 to TRBJ1-5; no clear D gene. The V gene's germline CDR1 is ENHRY and CDR2 SYGVKD. V lost 4 bases and J lost 1, with 5 bases in between. This CDR3 region has 13 residues.

J is TRBJ2-3 and V is TRBV9, with D tentatively TRBD2 (6 bases). Germline CDR1 is SGDLS and CDR2 is YYNGEE. This CDR3 region has 16 residues. V gave up 0 bases and J gave up 4 bases, with 15 bases separating them. CDR3 region: CASSVGPTSYADTQYF. The CDR3 region has the DNA TGTGCCAGCAGCGTAGGCCCAACTAGCTATGCAGATACGCAGTATTTT.

The CDR3, as DNA: TGTGCCAGCAGGGTCTCGGGAAAAGGAAACACCATATATTTT. It encodes CASRVSGKGNTIYF. This chain connects TRBV12-3 or TRBV12-4 to TRBJ1-3, with unresolved D. Trimming removed 6 bases from V and 4 bases from J, with 13 bases in between. The CDR3 consists of 14 residues.

In its sample, this clonotype was seen a few times. This rearrangement joins TRBV28 to TRBJ2-3, with TRBD1 matching 11 bases. From germline, CDR1 is MDHEN and CDR2 SYDVKM. This CDR3 comprises 16 residues. V shed 7 bases, J shed 5 bases, and the junction held 11 bases outside the gene matches. The CDR3 region is CASTDRGQVYRDTQYF. DNA of the CDR3: TGTGCCAGCACGGACAGGGGGCAGGTTTATCGAGATACGCAGTATTTT.

The gene calls are TRBV11-2 and TRBJ1-3; D possibly corresponds to TRBD1 (5 bases). CDR1 SGHAT and CDR2 FQNNGV come from the germline V gene. The CDR3 has 18 residues. Deletions cut 5 bases from V and 0 bases from J, with 20 bases between. CDR3 amino acids: CASSPRGSDLSSGNTIYF. The CDR3 nucleotides read TGTGCCAGCAGCCCGCGGGGGAGCGATCTCAGCTCTGGAAACACCATATATTTT.

This clonotype was counted a few times. The chain couples TRBV7-3 to TRBJ2-5; D gene unclear. With 5 bases removed from V and 7 bases from J, the gap between germline ends came to 14 bases. CDR1 is SGHTA and CDR2 is FQGTGA in the germline V gene. The CDR3 contains 13 residues. In DNA, the CDR3 is TGTGCCAGCAGCCCGACCTCCTCTGGGACCCAGTACTTC. It encodes CASSPTSSGTQYF.

The chain uses TRBV7-9 and TRBJ2-7; TRBD2 is a possible D gene (6 bases). The CDR3 contains 14 residues. V was trimmed by 3 bases and J by 1 base, leaving 10 bases between them. Germline CDR1 is SEHNR and CDR2 is FQNEAQ (reference sequence). The CDR3 spells CASSFAGTSYEQYF. DNA of the CDR3: TGTGCCAGCAGCTTTGCGGGGACTTCCTACGAGCAGTACTTC. Combining the CDR3 with reference TRBV7-9 and TRBJ2-7 gives the whole variable domain DTGVSQNPRHKITKRGQNVTFRCDPISEHNRLYWYRQTLGQGPEFLTYFQNEAQLEKSRLLSDRFSAERPKGSFSTLEIQRTEQGDSAMYLCASSFAGTSYEQYFGPGTRLTVT.